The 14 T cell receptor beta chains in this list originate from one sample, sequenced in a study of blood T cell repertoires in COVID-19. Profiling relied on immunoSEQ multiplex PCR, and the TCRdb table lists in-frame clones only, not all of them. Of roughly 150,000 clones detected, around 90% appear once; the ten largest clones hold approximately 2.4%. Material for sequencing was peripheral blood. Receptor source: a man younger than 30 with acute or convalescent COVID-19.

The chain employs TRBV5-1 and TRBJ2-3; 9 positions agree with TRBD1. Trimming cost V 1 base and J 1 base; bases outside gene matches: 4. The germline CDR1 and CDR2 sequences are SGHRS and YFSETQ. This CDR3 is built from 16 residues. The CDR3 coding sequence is TGCGCCAGCAGCTTGTGGACAGGGGAGGGCACAGATACGCAGTATTTT. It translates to CASSLWTGEGTDTQYF.

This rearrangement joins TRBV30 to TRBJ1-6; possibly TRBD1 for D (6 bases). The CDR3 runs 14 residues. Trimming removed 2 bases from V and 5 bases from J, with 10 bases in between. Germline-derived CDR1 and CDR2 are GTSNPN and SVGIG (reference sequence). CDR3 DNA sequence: TGTGCCTGGAGTATGGGACACGATAATTCACCCCTCCACTTT. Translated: CAWSMGHDNSPLHF.

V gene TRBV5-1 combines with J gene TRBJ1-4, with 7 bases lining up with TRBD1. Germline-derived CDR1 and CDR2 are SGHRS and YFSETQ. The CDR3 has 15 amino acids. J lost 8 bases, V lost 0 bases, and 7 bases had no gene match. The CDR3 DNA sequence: TGCGCCAGCAGCTTGGAGACGGGAGGGGGCGAAAAACTGTTTTTT. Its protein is CASSLETGGGEKLFF.

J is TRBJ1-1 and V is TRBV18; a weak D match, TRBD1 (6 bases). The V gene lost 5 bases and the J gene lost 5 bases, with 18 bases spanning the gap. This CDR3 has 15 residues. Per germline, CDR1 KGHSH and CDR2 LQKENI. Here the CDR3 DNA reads TGTGCCAGCTCATCAGATCAGGGGCGTGGAACTGAAGCTTTCTTT. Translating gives CASSSDQGRGTEAFF.

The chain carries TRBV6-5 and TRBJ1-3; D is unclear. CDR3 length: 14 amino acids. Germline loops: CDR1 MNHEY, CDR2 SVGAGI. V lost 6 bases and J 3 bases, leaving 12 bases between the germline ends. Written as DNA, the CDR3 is TGTGCCAGCAGCCTCCAAGGAGTTGGAAACACCATATATTTT. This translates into CASSLQGVGNTIYF.

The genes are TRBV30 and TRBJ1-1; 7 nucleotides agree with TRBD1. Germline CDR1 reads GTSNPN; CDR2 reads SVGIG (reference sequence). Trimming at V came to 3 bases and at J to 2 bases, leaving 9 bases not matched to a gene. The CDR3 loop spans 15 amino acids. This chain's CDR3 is CAWSRYRQGNTEAFF. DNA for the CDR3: TGTGCCTGGAGCCGGTATAGACAGGGAAACACTGAAGCTTTCTTT.

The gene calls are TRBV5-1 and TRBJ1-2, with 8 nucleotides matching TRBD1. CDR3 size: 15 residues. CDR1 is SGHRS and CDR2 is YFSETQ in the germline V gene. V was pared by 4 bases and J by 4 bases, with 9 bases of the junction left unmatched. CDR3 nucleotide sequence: TGCGCCAGCAGCACTGGACAGGGCGCAGCCTATGGCTACACCTTC. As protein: CASSTGQGAAYGYTF.

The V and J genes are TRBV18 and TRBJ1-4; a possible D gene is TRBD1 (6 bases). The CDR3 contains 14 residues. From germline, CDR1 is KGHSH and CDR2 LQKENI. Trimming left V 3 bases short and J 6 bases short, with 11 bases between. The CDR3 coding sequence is TGTGCCAGCTCACCGGGGGCCCGGGATGAAAAACTGTTTTTT. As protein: CASSPGARDEKLFF.

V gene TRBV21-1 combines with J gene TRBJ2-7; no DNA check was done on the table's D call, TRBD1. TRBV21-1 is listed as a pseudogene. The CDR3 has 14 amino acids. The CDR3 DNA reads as TGTGCCAGCAGCAAAACCCCCTCAGTATACGAGCAGTACTTC. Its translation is CASSKTPSVYEQYF.

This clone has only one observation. This chain's CDR3 is CASTQTRNNSPLHF. CDR3 DNA: TGTGCCAGCACCCAAACGAGGAATAATTCACCCCTCCACTTT. The rearrangement links TRBV6-5 to TRBJ1-6; D not resolved. This CDR3 contains 14 residues. Trimming removed 7 bases from V and 5 bases from J, with 12 bases in between. Germline assignment: CDR1 MNHEY and CDR2 SVGAGI.

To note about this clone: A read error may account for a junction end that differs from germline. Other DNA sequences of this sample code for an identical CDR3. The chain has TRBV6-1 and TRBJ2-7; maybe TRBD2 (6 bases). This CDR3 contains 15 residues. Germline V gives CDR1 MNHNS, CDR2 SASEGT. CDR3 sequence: CASSEDFRGNYEQYF. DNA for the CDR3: TGCGCCAGCAGTGAAGATTTCCGCGGGAACTACGAGCAGTACTTC.

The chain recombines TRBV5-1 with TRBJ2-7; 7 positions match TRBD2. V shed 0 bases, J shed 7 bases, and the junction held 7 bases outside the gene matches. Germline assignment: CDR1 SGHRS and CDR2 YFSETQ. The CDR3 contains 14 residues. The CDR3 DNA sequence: TGCGCCAGCAGCTTGGGGCTAGCGGTGGGAGAGCAGTACTTC. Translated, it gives CASSLGLAVGEQYF. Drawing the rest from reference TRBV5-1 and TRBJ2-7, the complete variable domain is KAGVTQTPRYLIKTRGQQVTLSCSPISGHRSVSWYQQTPGQGLQFLFEYFSETQRNKGNFPGRFSGRQFSNSRSEMNVSTLELGDSALYLCASSLGLAVGEQYFGPGTRLTVT.

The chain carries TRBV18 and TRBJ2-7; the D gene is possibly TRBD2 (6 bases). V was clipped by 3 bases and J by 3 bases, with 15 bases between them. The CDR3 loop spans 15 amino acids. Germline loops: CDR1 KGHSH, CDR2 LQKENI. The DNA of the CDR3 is TGTGCCAGCTCACCTGGAGGGCCGCAAAGCTACGAGCAGTACTTC. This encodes CASSPGGPQSYEQYF.

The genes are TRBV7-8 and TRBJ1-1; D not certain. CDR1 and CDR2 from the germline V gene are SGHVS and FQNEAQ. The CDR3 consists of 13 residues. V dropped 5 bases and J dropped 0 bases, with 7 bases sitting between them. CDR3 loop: CASSRHMNTEAFF. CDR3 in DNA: TGTGCCAGCAGCCGGCACATGAACACTGAAGCTTTCTTT.